This T cell receptor (beta chain) is drawn from a study of blood T cells in healthy people across ages. Study findings and constraints: When set beside aged donors, long-lived donors presented more naive CD4+ cells and higher diversity. The unsorted PBMCs prevented any conclusive comparison of naive versus antigen-experienced cells.

This clonotype has ten or more counts. As yet, its antigen is unknown. Then a second PCR, running about 7 to 11 cycles, was carried out with a sample-barcoded 5' primer and a J-beta primer mix. TCRdb reprocessed the 5' RACE reads via MiXCR and lists one record per CDR3 protein. The sample shows approximately 820,000 distinct CDR3 sequences, around 45% of them seen only once. CDR1 and CDR2 from the germline V gene are SGHVS and FQNEAQ. This CDR3 is 16 amino acids long. V dropped 6 bases and J dropped 6; count of bases not matched to a gene: 11. This rearrangement joins TRBV7-8 to TRBJ2-1, with 10 bases aligning to TRBD2. Sequences were obtained from blood. This receptor was identified in a man aged 60-69 years in good health. In DNA, the CDR3 is TGTGCCAGCAGAAGTTCTCCGGGACTAGCGTCCAATGAGCAGTTCTTC. It encodes CASRSSPGLASNEQFF.